Shown below are 14 T cell receptor beta chains from a single sample sequenced in a study of TIL therapy for anti-PD-1-resistant metastatic lung cancer. As to time point: pre-treatment sample, taken before nivolumab and TIL therapy. Tumor tissue came from excised metastases, mostly pleural nodules or supraclavicular lymph nodes. This was the immunoSEQ v3 assay. TCRdb's table, derived via immunoSEQ multiplex PCR, lists solely in-frame clones and lacks some. The sample has 95,000 or so clones, 50% to 70% seen once. The sample consisted of tumor tissue, taken at baseline. Receptors originate from a person aged 25 to 79 with non-small cell lung cancer.

This rearrangement joins TRBV28 to TRBJ2-4, with D uncertain. The CDR3 covers 14 residues. V lost 3 bases, J lost 7 bases, and 13 bases lay in between. Germline loops: CDR1 MDHEN, CDR2 SYDVKM. DNA of the CDR3: TGTGCCAGCAGTTTCCCCGCCGATGTCAACATTCAGTACTTC. Translated: CASSFPADVNIQYF.

The chain uses TRBV7-2 and TRBJ2-2; 10 nucleotides align to TRBD2. With V trimmed by 9 bases and J by 0 bases, 4 bases remained unmatched. Germline V gives CDR1 SGHTA, CDR2 FQGNSA. This CDR3 is built from 15 residues. The chain's CDR3 is CASRTSGTNTGELFF. The DNA for the CDR3 is TGTGCCAGTCGGACTAGCGGCACGAACACCGGGGAGCTGTTTTTT.

This clone was counted a few times. The chain couples TRBV19 to TRBJ1-2; D is possibly TRBD1 (6 bases). Trimming removed 7 bases at V and 4 bases at J, with 16 bases between. Germline assignment: CDR1 LNHDA and CDR2 SQIVND (reference sequence). CDR3 length: 14 residues. The CDR3 region is CASNRPDRSYGYTF. CDR3 nucleotide sequence: TGTGCCAGTAACCGTCCCGACAGGAGCTATGGCTACACCTTC.

V gene TRBV7-9 combines with J gene TRBJ2-3; D possibly corresponds to TRBD2 (6 bases). Trimming shortened V by 5 bases and J by 3 bases, and 21 bases separated the two germline ends. Germline lookup yields CDR1 SEHNR and CDR2 FQNEAQ (reference sequence). CDR3 length: 17 amino acids. The CDR3 sequence is CASSPRRTGGGTDTQYF. In DNA, the CDR3 is TGTGCCAGCAGCCCCCGTCGGACCGGGGGTGGGACAGATACGCAGTATTTT.

This rearrangement joins TRBV28 to TRBJ2-2; D uncertain. CDR1 and CDR2 from the germline V gene are MDHEN and SYDVKM. The CDR3 runs 15 residues. Trimming removed 5 bases at V and 4 bases at J, with 14 bases between. In nucleotides, the CDR3 is TGTGCCAGCAGTCAACCTCTGGAAGGCACCGGGGAGCTGTTTTTT. It is translated as CASSQPLEGTGELFF.

V is TRBV7-2 and J is TRBJ2-7; TRBD1 agrees at 7 bases. Germline V CDR1 and CDR2: SGHTA, FQGNSA. The CDR3 has 15 amino acids. V lost 6 bases and J lost 2; bases outside the gene matches: 10. The CDR3: CASRTFGDRAYEQYF. The CDR3 nucleotides read TGTGCCAGCAGAACTTTTGGGGACAGAGCCTACGAGCAGTACTTC.

The gene calls are TRBV6-5 and TRBJ2-5; D gene uncertain. The CDR3 is 14 amino acids. Trimming took off 4 bases at V and 4 bases at J, with 13 bases between the two ends. Germline V gene data show CDR1 as MNHEY and CDR2 as SVGAGI. CDR3 in amino acids: CASSSTFLGETQYF. The CDR3 region has the DNA TGTGCCAGCAGTTCGACTTTCTTGGGAGAGACCCAGTACTTC.

The chain joins TRBV9 to TRBJ2-2, with D possibly matching TRBD2 (6 bases). The CDR3 covers 17 residues. CDR1 and CDR2 from the germline V gene are SGDLS and YYNGEE. The germline V and J ends were trimmed by 0 bases and 6 bases, with 18 bases remaining between them. Here the CDR3 DNA reads TGTGCCAGCAGCGTAGGTCGTCTAGCGACCCTGGCCGGGGAGCTGTTTTTT. It encodes CASSVGRLATLAGELFF.

The gene calls are TRBV11-2 and TRBJ2-2; D may be TRBD2 (5 bases). The CDR3 contains 14 residues. V was shortened by 6 bases and J by 7 bases, with 15 bases between the two germline ends. Germline V gives CDR1 SGHAT, CDR2 FQNNGV. CDR3 bases: TGTGCCAGCAGTGGGTGGGGAGCTAACGGGGAGCTGTTTTTT. Encoded protein: CASSGWGANGELFF.

The chain combines TRBV18 with TRBJ1-5; D gene uncertain. The CDR3 has 14 residues. Germline V CDR1 and CDR2: KGHSH, LQKENI. Trimming took off 4 bases at V and 1 base at J, with 8 bases between the two ends. The DNA for the CDR3 is TGTGCCAGCTCACTCGCACGCAGCAATCAGCCCCAGCATTTT. Translating it yields CASSLARSNQPQHF.

The V gene is TRBV27, the J gene TRBJ2-2; maybe TRBD2 (6 bases). Per the germline V gene, CDR1 is MNHEY and CDR2 is SMNVEV (reference sequence). V was shortened by 3 bases and J by 3 bases, with 11 bases between the two germline ends. The CDR3 runs 15 residues. The chain's CDR3 is CASSLGLLYTGELFF. As DNA, the CDR3 is TGTGCCAGCAGTTTGGGACTGCTCTACACCGGGGAGCTGTTTTTT.

The chain has TRBV6-5 and TRBJ1-4, with 8 nucleotides matching TRBD1. J was trimmed by 4 bases and V by 4 bases; bases with no gene match: 5. CDR3 length equals 15 residues. Germline V lookup: CDR1 MNHEY, CDR2 SVGAGI. The CDR3 coding sequence is TGTGCCAGCAGTTTACCAGGGGGCGTTAATGAAAAACTGTTTTTT. As protein: CASSLPGGVNEKLFF.

V usage is TRBV5-1 and J usage is TRBJ2-4; TRBD2 might be the D (5 bases). Per the germline V gene, CDR1 is SGHRS and CDR2 is YFSETQ. This CDR3 has 13 residues. V was clipped by 4 bases and J by 3 bases, with 8 bases between them. CDR3 DNA: TGCGCCAGCAGCGCCGGGAACAAAAACATTCAGTACTTC. It is translated as CASSAGNKNIQYF.

The V and J genes are TRBV19 and TRBJ1-1; D is undetermined. From germline, CDR1 is LNHDA and CDR2 SQIVND (reference sequence). V lost 0 bases, J lost 0 bases, and 8 bases lay in between. The CDR3 contains 15 residues. CDR3 sequence (DNA): TGTGCCAGTAGTATAGAGGGGAGGCTGAACACTGAAGCTTTCTTT. Protein: CASSIEGRLNTEAFF.